The sequence of this T cell receptor (beta chain) was determined in a study of blood T cell repertoires in COVID-19 (dated by TCRdb to the early 2020s). Turning to the overall study: Samples covering the acute and convalescent phases of COVID-19 were provided by collaborators in the United States, Italy and Spain. The material from the prospective study consisted of cDNA or gDNA derived from T cells, B-cell-depleted T cells, or PBMCs. The dataset comprised deeply sampled blood TCRbeta repertoires from subjects exposed to, actively infected with, or recovered from COVID-19. The repertoires were released in a freely available public database intended as a resource for research on the immune response to SARS-CoV-2. The samples were drawn from the first 160 participants of the ongoing ImmuneRACE study and from 1,200 or so subjects provided by 6 global collaborators. Nearly every sample came with metadata listing a de-identified subject ID, COVID-19 status, age in years and sex. HLA class I and class II types, where available, came from metadata supplied by the sample provider rather than from assay-based typing. Points the paper makes about the study in general: The quantity of clinical and demographic metadata differed by source and by participant and was supplied without curation.

Collaborating institutions collected whole blood in K2EDTA tubes following their own protocols. Collaborator samples were shipped for TCRbeta analysis as frozen whole blood, isolated PBMCs, or DNA extracted from either sample type. For this clone: The antigen it binds to is not known. No base qualities exist here, and no much larger clone lies one base off it.

TCRbeta CDR3 regions were amplified from genomic DNA by means of the immunoSEQ Assay, a bias-controlled multiplex PCR. The study's own analysis went as follows. Nucleated cell counts per sample were estimated from amplification of reference gene primers within the assay. Sequence reads were collapsed and filtered to measure the absolute abundance of every unique TCRbeta CDR3 rearrangement. Productive Simpson clonality was computed per sample as the square root of Simpson's diversity index over productive rearrangements. TCRdb mirrors the immuneACCESS table, restricted to in-frame sequences. Some clones are absent from its copies; in checked studies, under half trace to an unresolved V gene, and the reason for the others is unknown. That table gives V, J and clone size, and the DNA gave D and trimming. The table for this sample lists fewer than 300,000 clones; more than 70% of them were counted only once. Roughly 3.1% of the sample comes from the top ten.

According to the germline V gene (reference sequence), CDR1 reads SEHNR and CDR2 reads FQNEAQ. After removal of 5 bases from V and 5 bases from J, the junction retains 2 bases not matched to a gene. The CDR3, from cysteine to phenylalanine, totals 15 residues. Just the 45-base CDR3 DNA is kept, in frame starting at base 1. The V and J genes are TRBV7-9 and TRBJ1-6; the junction holds 11 bases that match TRBD1. The receptor was derived from a woman aged 18-29 years with acute or convalescent COVID-19. Sequenced material: peripheral blood. CDR3 protein: CASSRGQGDNSPLHF. Here is the DNA: TGTGCCAGCAGCCGGGGACAGGGGGATAATTCACCCCTCCACTTT.